This T cell receptor beta chain was obtained from a study of CD8 T cells in Susac syndrome. In its sample, this clonotype was seen once. Germline V gives CDR1 SGHRS, CDR2 YFSETQ. This CDR3 is 15 amino acids long. V dropped 7 bases and J dropped 4 bases, with 21 bases sitting between them. Roughly 0.45 to 1 ug RNA was reverse transcribed with random hexamers. Amplification of TCR beta CDR3 used immunoSEQ multiplex PCR across 54 Vbeta and 13 Jbeta. TCRdb fed the immunoSEQ multiplex PCR reads into MiXCR, producing one record per CDR3 protein. The sample includes a few hundred thousand distinct CDR3 sequences, roughly 92% seen only once; the top ten take roughly 0.15%. TCR beta was sequenced from blood CD8+ and CD4+ T cells. It was treatment-naive patients with stable or active relapsing-remitting disease who made up the multiple sclerosis controls. Both CD4+ and CD8+ T cells were negatively isolated, and TEMRA cells underwent FACS enrichment.

The J gene is TRBJ2-7, the V gene TRBV5-1; a weak D match, TRBD2 (6 bases). Input material: CD8+ T cells from PBMCs. This clonotype was obtained from a human donor with multiple sclerosis. CDR3 sequence reads: CASPLPTRPTYEQYF. In nucleotides, the CDR3 is TGCGCCAGCCCCCTGCCGACTAGGCCGACTTACGAGCAGTACTTC.